This T cell receptor (beta chain) is drawn from a study of blood T cell repertoires in COVID-19. Background on the study: COVID-19 samples collected from the United States, Italy and Spain covered acute and convalescent phases. In each case, the material was cDNA or gDNA derived from T cells, B-cell-depleted T cells, or PBMCs.

In the original analysis: Amplification with reference gene primers provided the estimates of nucleated cell counts. This table comes from immunoSEQ multiplex PCR, and its TCRdb copy is limited to in-frame clones, with some not included. The DNA gave D and trimming, while V, J and clone size come from that table. The sample comprises tens of thousands of clones, approximately 90% of which are singletons, and roughly 6.4% rests with the top ten. The specimen sequenced was peripheral blood. This sequence originates from a middle-aged man with acute or convalescent COVID-19.

Written as DNA, the CDR3 is TGTGCCAGCAGTCAAGACCCGACAGGGAAAGAAGCTTTCTTT. Protein: CASSQDPTGKEAFF. This chain connects TRBV6-4 to TRBJ1-1; 7 bases are shared with TRBD1. The CDR3 consists of 14 residues. V was pared by 5 bases and J by 8 bases, with 11 bases of the junction left unmatched. The germline V gene has CDR1 MRHNA and CDR2 SNTAGT.